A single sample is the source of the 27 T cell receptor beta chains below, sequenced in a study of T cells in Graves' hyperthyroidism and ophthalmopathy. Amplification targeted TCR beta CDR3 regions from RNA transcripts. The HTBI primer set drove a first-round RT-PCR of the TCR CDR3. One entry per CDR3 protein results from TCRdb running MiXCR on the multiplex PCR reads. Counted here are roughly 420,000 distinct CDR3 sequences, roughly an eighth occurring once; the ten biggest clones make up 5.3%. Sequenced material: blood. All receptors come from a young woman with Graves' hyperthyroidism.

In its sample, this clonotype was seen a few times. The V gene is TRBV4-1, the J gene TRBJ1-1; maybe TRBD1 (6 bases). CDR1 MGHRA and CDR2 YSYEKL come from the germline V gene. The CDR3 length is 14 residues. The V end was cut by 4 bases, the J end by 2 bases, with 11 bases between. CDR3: CASSLDRFNTEAFF. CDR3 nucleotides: TGCGCCAGCAGCCTGGACAGATTTAACACTGAAGCTTTCTTT.

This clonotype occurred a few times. CDR3 nucleotides: TGCAGTGCTAGAGAGCCGGGGGGCCTAATTCGAGATACGCAGTATTTT. Translating gives CSAREPGGLIRDTQYF. This chain connects TRBV20-1 to TRBJ2-3; possibly TRBD2 for D (7 bases). Per the germline V gene, CDR1 is DFQATT and CDR2 is SNEGSKA (reference sequence). The CDR3 contains 16 residues. Trimming shortened V by 0 bases and J by 5 bases, and 18 bases separated the two germline ends.

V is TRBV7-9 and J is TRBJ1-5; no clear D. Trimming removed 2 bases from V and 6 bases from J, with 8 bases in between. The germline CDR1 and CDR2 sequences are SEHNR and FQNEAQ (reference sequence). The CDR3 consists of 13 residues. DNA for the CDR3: TGTGCCAGCAGCTTAAGTGCGGGTCAGCCCCAGCATTTT. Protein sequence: CASSLSAGQPQHF.

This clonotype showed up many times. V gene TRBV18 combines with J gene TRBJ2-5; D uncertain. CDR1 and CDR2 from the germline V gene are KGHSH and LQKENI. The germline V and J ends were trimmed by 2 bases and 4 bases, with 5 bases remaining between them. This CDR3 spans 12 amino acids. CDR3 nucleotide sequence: TGTGCCAGCTCACCAAAGGGAGAGACCCAGTACTTC. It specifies CASSPKGETQYF.

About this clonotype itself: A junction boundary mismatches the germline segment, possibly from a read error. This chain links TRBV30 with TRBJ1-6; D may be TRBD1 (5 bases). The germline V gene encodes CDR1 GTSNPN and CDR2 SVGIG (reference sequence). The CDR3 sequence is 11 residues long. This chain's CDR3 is CAWSVGVSPNF. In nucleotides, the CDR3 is TGTGCCTGGAGTGTAGGGGTCAGCCCAAACTTT. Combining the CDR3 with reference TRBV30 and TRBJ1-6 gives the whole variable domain SQTIHQWPATLVQPVGSPLSLECTVEGTSNPNLYWYRQAAGRGLQLLFYSVGIGQISSEVPQNLSASRPQDRQFILSSKKLLLSDSGFYLCAWSVGVSPNFGNGTRLTVT.

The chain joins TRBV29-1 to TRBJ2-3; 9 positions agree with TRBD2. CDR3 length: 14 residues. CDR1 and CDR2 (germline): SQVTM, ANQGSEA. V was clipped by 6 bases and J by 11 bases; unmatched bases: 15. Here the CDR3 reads CSVGLLAGKGLQYF. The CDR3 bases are TGCAGCGTCGGGTTACTAGCGGGTAAGGGGTTGCAGTATTTT.

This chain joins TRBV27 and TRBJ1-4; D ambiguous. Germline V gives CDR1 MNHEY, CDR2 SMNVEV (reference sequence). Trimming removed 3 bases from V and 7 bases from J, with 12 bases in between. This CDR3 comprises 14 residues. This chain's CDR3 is CASSFQWASEKLFF. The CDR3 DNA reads TGTGCCAGCAGTTTCCAGTGGGCCTCTGAAAAACTGTTTTTT.

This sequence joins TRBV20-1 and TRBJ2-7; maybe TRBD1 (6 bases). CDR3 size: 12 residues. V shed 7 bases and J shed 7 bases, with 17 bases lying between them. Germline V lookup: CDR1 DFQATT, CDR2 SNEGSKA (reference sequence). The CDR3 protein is CSGQAAFGEQYF. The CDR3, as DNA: TGCAGTGGACAGGCCGCTTTTGGGGAGCAGTACTTC.

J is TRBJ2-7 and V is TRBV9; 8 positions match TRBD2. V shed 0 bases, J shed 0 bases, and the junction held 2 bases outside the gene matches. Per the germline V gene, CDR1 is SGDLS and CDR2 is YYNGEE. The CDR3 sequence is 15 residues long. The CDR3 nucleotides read TGTGCCAGCAGCGTAGGACTAGCGAACTCCTACGAGCAGTACTTC. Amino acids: CASSVGLANSYEQYF. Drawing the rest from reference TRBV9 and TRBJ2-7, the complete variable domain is DSGVTQTPKHLITATGQRVTLRCSPRSGDLSVYWYQQSLDQGLQFLIQYYNGEERAKGNILERFSAQQFPDLHSELNLSSLELGDSALYFCASSVGLANSYEQYFGPGTRLTVT.

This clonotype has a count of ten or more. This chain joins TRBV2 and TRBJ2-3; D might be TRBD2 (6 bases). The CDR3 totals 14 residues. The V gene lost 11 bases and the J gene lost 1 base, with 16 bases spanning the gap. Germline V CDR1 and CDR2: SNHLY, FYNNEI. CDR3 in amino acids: CASFTGVGTDTQYF. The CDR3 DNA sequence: TGTGCCTCCTTTACGGGAGTGGGCACAGATACGCAGTATTTT. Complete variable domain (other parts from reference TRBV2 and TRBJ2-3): EPEVTQTPSHQVTQMGQEVILRCVPISNHLYFYWYRQILGQKVEFLVSFYNNEISEKSEIFDDQFSVERPDGSNFTLKIRSTKLEDSAMYFCASFTGVGTDTQYFGPGTRLTVL.

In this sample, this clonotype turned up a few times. The CDR3 DNA reads as TGTGCCAGCAGCCAAGGAATACAGGGGGCTTACGAGCAGTACTTC. It specifies CASSQGIQGAYEQYF. The chain uses TRBV14 and TRBJ2-7, with 9 positions matching TRBD1. Trimming removed 1 base from V and 4 bases from J; junction bases left unmatched: 5. The germline CDR1 and CDR2 sequences are SGHDN and FVKESK. This CDR3 spans 15 amino acids.

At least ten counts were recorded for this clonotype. The CDR3 spells CASSYGTSAYEQYF. DNA for the CDR3: TGTGCCAGCAGTTACGGGACTAGCGCCTACGAGCAGTACTTC. The V gene is TRBV6-2 or TRBV6-3, the J gene TRBJ2-7, with 10 nucleotides matching TRBD2. CDR1 and CDR2 from the germline V gene are MNHEY and SVGEGT. J gave up 2 bases and V 2 bases, and 0 bases lay outside the gene matches. The CDR3 runs 14 residues.

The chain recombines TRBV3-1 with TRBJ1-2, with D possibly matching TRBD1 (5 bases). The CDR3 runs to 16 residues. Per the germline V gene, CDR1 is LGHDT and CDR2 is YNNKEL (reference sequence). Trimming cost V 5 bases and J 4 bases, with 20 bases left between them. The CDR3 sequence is CASSAKDSLHTYGYTF. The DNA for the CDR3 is TGTGCCAGCAGCGCCAAAGACAGCCTCCATACCTATGGCTACACCTTC.

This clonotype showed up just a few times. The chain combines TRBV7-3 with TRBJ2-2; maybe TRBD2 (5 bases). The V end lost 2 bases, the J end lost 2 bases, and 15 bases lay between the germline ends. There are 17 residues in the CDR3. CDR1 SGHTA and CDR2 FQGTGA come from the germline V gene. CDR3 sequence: CASSLYGPGGNTGELFF. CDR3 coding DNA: TGTGCCAGCAGCTTATACGGCCCTGGAGGTAACACCGGGGAGCTGTTTTTT. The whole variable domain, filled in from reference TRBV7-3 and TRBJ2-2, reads GAGVSQTPSNKVTEKGKYVELRCDPISGHTALYWYRQSLGQGPEFLIYFQGTGAADDSGLPNDRFFAVRPEGSVSTLKIQRTERGDSAVYLCASSLYGPGGNTGELFFGEGSRLTVL.

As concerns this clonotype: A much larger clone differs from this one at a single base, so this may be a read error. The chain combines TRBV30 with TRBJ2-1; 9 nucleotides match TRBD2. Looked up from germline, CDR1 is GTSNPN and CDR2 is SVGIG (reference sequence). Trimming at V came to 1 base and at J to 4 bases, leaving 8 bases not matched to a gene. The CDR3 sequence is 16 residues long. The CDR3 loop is CAWSGNSGGFYNEQFF. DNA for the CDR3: TGTGCCTGGAGTGGGAATAGCGGGGGATTTTACAATGAGCAGTTCTTC.

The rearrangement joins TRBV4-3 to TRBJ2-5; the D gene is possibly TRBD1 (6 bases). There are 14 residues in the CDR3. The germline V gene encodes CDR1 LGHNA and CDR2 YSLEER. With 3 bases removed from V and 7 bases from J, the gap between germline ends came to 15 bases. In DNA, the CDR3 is TGCGCCAGCAGCCATCAAACAGGGAGTCCGACCCAGTACTTC. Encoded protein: CASSHQTGSPTQYF.

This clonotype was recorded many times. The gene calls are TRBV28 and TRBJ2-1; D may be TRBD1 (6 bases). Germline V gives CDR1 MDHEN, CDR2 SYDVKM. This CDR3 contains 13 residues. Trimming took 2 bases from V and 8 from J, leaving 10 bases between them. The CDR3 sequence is CASSLTRGDEQFF. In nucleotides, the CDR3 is TGTGCCAGCAGTTTAACCAGGGGCGATGAGCAGTTCTTC.

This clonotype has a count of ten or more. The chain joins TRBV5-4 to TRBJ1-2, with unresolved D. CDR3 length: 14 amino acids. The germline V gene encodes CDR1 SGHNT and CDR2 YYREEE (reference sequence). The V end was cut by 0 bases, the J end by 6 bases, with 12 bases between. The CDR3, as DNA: TGTGCCAGCAGCTTGGTATACGGAGACGATGGCTACACCTTC. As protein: CASSLVYGDDGYTF.

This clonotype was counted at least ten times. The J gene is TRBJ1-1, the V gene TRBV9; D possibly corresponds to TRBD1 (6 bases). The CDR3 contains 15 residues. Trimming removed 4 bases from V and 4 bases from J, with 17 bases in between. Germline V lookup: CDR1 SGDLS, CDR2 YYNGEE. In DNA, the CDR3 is TGTGCCAGCAGCTCTTTATGGGGGGCGGGCACTGAAGCTTTCTTT. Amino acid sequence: CASSSLWGAGTEAFF.

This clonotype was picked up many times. The CDR3, as DNA: TGCAGTGCTAGAGATGTCAGGGTGGGACCCCTCCACTTT. This codes for CSARDVRVGPLHF. V and J are TRBV20-1 and TRBJ1-6, with D possibly TRBD1 on 5 matching bases. Germline loops: CDR1 DFQATT, CDR2 SNEGSKA (reference sequence). Trimming pared 0 bases from V and 12 bases from J, leaving 12 bases between. There are 13 residues in the CDR3.

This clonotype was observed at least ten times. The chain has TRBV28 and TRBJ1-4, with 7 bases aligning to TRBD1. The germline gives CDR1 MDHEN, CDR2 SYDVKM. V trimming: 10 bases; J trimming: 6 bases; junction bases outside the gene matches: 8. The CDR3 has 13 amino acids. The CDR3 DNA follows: TGTGCCACCCTAGGACAGGAGGATGAAAAACTGTTTTTT. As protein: CATLGQEDEKLFF.

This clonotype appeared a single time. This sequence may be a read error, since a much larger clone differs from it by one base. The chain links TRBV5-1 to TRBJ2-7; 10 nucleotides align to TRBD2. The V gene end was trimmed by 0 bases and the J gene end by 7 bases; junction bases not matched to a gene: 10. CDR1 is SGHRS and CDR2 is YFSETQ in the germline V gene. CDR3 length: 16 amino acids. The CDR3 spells CASSLGPSGSFSEQYF. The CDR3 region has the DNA TGCGCCAGCAGCTTGGGGCCTAGCGGGAGTTTCAGTGAGCAGTACTTC. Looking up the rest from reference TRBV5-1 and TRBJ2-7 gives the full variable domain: KAGVTQTPRYLIKTRGQQVTLSCSPISGHRSVSWYQQTPGQGLQFLFEYFSETQRNKGNFPGRFSGRQFSNSRSEMNVSTLELGDSALYLCASSLGPSGSFSEQYFGPGTRLTVT.

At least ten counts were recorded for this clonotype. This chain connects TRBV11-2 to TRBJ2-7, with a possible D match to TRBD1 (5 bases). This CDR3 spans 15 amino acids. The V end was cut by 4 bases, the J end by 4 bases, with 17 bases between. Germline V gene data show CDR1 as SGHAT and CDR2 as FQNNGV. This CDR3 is CASSSSDSRAYEQYF. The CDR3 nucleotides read TGTGCCAGCAGCTCATCCGACAGTCGGGCATACGAGCAGTACTTC.

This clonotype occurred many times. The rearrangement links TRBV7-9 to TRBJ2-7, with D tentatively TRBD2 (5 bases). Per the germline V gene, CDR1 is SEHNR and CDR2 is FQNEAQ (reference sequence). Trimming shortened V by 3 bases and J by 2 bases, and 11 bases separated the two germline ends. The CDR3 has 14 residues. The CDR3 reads CASSLGGRTYEQYF. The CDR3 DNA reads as TGTGCCAGCAGCTTGGGCGGGCGAACCTACGAGCAGTACTTC.

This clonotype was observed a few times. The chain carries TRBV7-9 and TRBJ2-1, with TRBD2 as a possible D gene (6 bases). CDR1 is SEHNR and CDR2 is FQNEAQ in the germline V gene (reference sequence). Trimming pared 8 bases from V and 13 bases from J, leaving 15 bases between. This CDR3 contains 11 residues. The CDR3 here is CASEIQRAQFF. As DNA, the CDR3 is TGTGCCAGCGAAATACAGCGGGCCCAGTTCTTC.

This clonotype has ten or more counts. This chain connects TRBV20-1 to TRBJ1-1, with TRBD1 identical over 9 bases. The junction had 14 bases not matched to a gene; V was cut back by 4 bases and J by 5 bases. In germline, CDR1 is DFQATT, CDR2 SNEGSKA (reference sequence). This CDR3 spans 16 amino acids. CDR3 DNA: TGCAGTGCTATTGGCCGGGACAGGGCGCTCAGGACTGAAGCTTTCTTT. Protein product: CSAIGRDRALRTEAFF.

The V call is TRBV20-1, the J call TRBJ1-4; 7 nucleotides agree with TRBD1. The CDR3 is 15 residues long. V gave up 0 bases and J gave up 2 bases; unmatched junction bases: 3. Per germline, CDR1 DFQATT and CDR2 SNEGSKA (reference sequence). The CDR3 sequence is CSAREGTATNEKLFF. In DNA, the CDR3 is TGCAGTGCTAGAGAAGGGACAGCCACTAATGAAAAACTGTTTTTT.